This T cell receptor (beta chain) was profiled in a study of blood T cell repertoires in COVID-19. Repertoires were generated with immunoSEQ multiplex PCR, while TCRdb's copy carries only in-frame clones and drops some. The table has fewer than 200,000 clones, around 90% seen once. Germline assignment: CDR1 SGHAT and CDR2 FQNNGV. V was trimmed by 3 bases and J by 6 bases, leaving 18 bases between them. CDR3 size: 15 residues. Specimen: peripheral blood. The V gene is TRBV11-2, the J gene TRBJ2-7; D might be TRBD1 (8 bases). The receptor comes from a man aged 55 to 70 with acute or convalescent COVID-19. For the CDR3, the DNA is TGTGCCAGCAGCTTTGGACAGGGAGGGCTTGGCGAGCAGTACGTC. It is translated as CASSFGQGGLGEQYV.